This T cell receptor (beta chain) was obtained from a study of CD8 T cells in ankylosing spondylitis. This clonotype has just a few counts. Its antigen is not identified. Study observations and caveats: In reactive arthritis synovial fluid and blood, some motif variants had been reported before. Peripheral blood samples showed relatively rare disease-linked clones, and these clones were CD8+. Blood from ankylosing spondylitis patients appeared to carry a characteristic roughly eight-variant TCR beta motif. Reportedly, matched ankylosing spondylitis synovial fluid was significantly enriched for disease-linked clones.

Germline values: CDR1 SGHRS, CDR2 YFSETQ. The CDR3 runs to 14 residues. V lost 2 bases, J lost 6 bases, and 14 bases lay in between. The authors made TCR beta libraries by quantitative 5'-RACE with molecular barcodes. TCRdb recomputed calls from the 5' RACE reads with MiXCR, one row per CDR3 protein. The sample records roughly 470,000 distinct CDR3 sequences, around 26% being singletons. The material sequenced was blood, either unsorted or a sorted T cell fraction (not recorded which). The source is a male donor with ankylosing spondylitis. The V and J genes are TRBV5-1 and TRBJ1-1; the D gene is possibly TRBD1 (6 bases). The CDR3 reads CASSFGGIGAEAFF. CDR3 bases: TGCGCCAGCAGCTTCGGGGGCATCGGGGCTGAAGCTTTCTTT.